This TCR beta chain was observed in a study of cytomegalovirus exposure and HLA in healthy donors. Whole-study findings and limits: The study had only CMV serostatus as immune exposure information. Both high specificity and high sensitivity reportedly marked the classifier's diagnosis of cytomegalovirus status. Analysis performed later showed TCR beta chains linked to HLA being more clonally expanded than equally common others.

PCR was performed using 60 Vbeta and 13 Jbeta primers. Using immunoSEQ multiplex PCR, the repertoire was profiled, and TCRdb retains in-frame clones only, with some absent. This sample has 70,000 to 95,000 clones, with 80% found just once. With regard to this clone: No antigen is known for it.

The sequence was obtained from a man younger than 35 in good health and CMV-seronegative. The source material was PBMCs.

CDR3 residues: CASSGTGNTGELFF. CDR3 nucleotide sequence: TGTGCCAGCAGCGGGACAGGGAACACCGGGGAGCTGTTTTTT. The genes are TRBV27 and TRBJ2-2; 8 bases line up with TRBD1. Germline CDR1 is MNHEY and CDR2 is SMNVEV (reference sequence). The CDR3 covers 14 residues. V lost 6 bases and J lost 1; bases outside the gene matches: 1.